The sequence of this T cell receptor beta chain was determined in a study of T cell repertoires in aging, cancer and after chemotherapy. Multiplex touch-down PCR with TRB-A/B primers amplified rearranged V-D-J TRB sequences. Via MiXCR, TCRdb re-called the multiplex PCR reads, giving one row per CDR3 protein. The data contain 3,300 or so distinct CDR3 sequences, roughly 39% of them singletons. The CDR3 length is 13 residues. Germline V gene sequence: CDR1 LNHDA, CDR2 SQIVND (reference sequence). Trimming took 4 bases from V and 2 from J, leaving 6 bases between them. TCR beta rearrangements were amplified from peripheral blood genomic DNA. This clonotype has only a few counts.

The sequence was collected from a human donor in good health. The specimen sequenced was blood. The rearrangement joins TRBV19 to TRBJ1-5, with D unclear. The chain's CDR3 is CASSTGGNQPQHF. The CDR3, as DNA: TGTGCCAGTAGTACTGGTGGCAATCAGCCCCAGCATTTT.